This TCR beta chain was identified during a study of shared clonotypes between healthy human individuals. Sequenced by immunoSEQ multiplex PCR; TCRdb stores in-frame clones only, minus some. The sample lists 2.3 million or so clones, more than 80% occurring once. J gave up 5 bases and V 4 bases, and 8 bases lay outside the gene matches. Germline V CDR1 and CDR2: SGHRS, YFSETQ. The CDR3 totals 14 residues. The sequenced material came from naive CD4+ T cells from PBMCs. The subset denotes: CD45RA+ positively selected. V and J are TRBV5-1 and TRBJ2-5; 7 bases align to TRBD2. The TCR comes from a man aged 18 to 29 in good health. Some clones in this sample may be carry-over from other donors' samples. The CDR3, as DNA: TGCGCCAGCAGCGACTCTAGCGGAGGGGAGACCCAGTACTTC. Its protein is CASSDSSGGETQYF.